One and the same sample provided the 17 T cell receptor beta chains below, sequenced in a study of T cell changes during pregnancy in multiple sclerosis. This table comes from immunoSEQ multiplex PCR, and its TCRdb copy is limited to in-frame clones, with some not included. The table shows some 110,000 clones, with roughly nine tenths occurring only once. The specimen comprised peripheral blood, sampled before pregnancy. Receptors originate from a female donor with multiple sclerosis, enrolled in a pregnancy study.

The gene calls are TRBV7-8 and TRBJ1-4; 7 bases align to TRBD1. J was trimmed by 9 bases and V by 5 bases; bases with no gene match: 12. This CDR3 region has 15 residues. Per germline, CDR1 SGHVS and CDR2 FQNEAQ. The CDR3 here is CASSGEATGSQKLFF. The CDR3 DNA follows: TGTGCCAGCAGCGGGGAAGCGACAGGGTCCCAAAAACTGTTTTTT.

The rearrangement joins TRBV19 to TRBJ2-2; 8 bases align to TRBD2. The CDR3 is 17 amino acids. The germline V gene has CDR1 LNHDA and CDR2 SQIVND (reference sequence). V gave up 7 bases and J gave up 0 bases; unmatched junction bases: 10. The CDR3 nucleotides read TGTGCCAGTACTCGTAGGGCGGGAGGTTCGAACACCGGGGAGCTGTTTTTT. This encodes CASTRRAGGSNTGELFF.

The V call is TRBV7-9, the J call TRBJ2-5; 9 bases match TRBD2. Per germline, CDR1 SEHNR and CDR2 FQNEAQ (reference sequence). CDR3 length: 16 amino acids. V lost 0 bases, J lost 2 bases, and 4 bases stayed unmatched. The CDR3 here is CASSLASGGLQETQYF. CDR3 bases: TGTGCCAGCAGCTTAGCGAGCGGGGGGCTACAAGAGACCCAGTACTTC.

This clone was seen a few times. The V and J genes are TRBV7-9 and TRBJ2-1; 14 bases map to TRBD2. CDR3 length: 16 amino acids. Looked up from germline, CDR1 is SEHNR and CDR2 is FQNEAQ (reference sequence). J was trimmed by 7 bases and V by 2 bases; bases with no gene match: 4. The CDR3 bases are TGTGCCAGCAGCTTAAGGACTAGCGGGAGGAATAATGAGCAGTTCTTC. Its translation is CASSLRTSGRNNEQFF.

The rearrangement uses TRBV5-1 and TRBJ2-5; TRBD2 might be the D (5 bases). The V end was cut by 0 bases, the J end by 2 bases, with 8 bases between. Germline CDR1 and CDR2: SGHRS and YFSETQ. This CDR3 is 14 amino acids long. The CDR3 region is CASSLAGVQETQYF. The CDR3 nucleotides are TGCGCCAGCAGCTTGGCCGGGGTGCAAGAGACCCAGTACTTC.

V and J are TRBV9 and TRBJ2-6; 8 nucleotides line up with TRBD1. The germline V gene has CDR1 SGDLS and CDR2 YYNGEE. V shed 2 bases, J shed 1 base, and the junction held 8 bases outside the gene matches. The CDR3 has 18 residues. The CDR3 loop is CASSVTGATPSGANVLTF. The CDR3, as DNA: TGTGCCAGCAGCGTGACAGGGGCAACCCCTTCTGGGGCCAACGTCCTGACTTTC.

The rearrangement joins TRBV30 to TRBJ1-5; TRBD1 agrees at 7 bases. V was pared by 3 bases and J by 8 bases, with 7 bases of the junction left unmatched. This CDR3 region has 13 residues. In germline, CDR1 is GTSNPN, CDR2 SVGIG (reference sequence). CDR3 coding DNA: TGTGCCTGGAGGGGACAGCCAACGGAGCCCCAGCATTTT. It yields the protein CAWRGQPTEPQHF. Looking up the rest from reference TRBV30 and TRBJ1-5 gives the full variable domain: SQTIHQWPATLVQPVGSPLSLECTVEGTSNPNLYWYRQAAGRGLQLLFYSVGIGQISSEVPQNLSASRPQDRQFILSSKKLLLSDSGFYLCAWRGQPTEPQHFGDGTRLSIL.

This clone was picked up one time. The V gene is TRBV18, the J gene TRBJ1-3; 7 bases match TRBD1. Germline lookup yields CDR1 KGHSH and CDR2 LQKENI. V shed 3 bases, J shed 1 base, and the junction held 6 bases outside the gene matches. The CDR3 consists of 16 residues. CDR3 protein: CASSPSPQGSGNTIYF. The CDR3 DNA reads as TGTGCCAGCTCACCCTCCCCACAGGGGTCTGGAAACACCATATATTTT.

The chain carries TRBV4-1 and TRBJ2-7; no clear D. Germline V gene sequence: CDR1 MGHRA, CDR2 YSYEKL. CDR3 length: 13 amino acids. The V end lost 0 bases, the J end lost 0 bases, and 3 bases lay between the germline ends. The CDR3 region is CASSQDHSYEQYF. DNA of the CDR3: TGCGCCAGCAGCCAAGATCACTCCTACGAGCAGTACTTC.

The rearrangement joins TRBV6-6 to TRBJ1-3, with D maybe TRBD1 (6 bases). This CDR3 region has 16 residues. The V end lost 6 bases, the J end lost 0 bases, and 15 bases lay between the germline ends. CDR1 is MNHNY and CDR2 is SVGAGI in the germline V gene (reference sequence). For the CDR3, the DNA is TGTGCCAGCAGCTTGAGGGCAGGGGTCTCTGGAAACACCATATATTTT. Encoded protein: CASSLRAGVSGNTIYF.

The V and J genes are TRBV10-3 and TRBJ2-7; 12 bases are shared with TRBD1. The CDR3 extends over 14 amino acids. V shed 6 bases and J 3 bases; nucleotides not matched to a gene: 3. In germline, CDR1 is ENHRY, CDR2 SYGVKD. The CDR3 nucleotides read TGTGCCATCAGGGGGGACAGGGGGCTCTACGAGCAGTACTTC. It yields the protein CAIRGDRGLYEQYF.

V usage is TRBV25-1 and J usage is TRBJ1-1; 11 bases match TRBD1. J was trimmed by 9 bases and V by 5 bases; bases with no gene match: 11. From germline, CDR1 is MGHDK and CDR2 SYGVNS. This CDR3 contains 15 residues. CDR3 residues: CASSNQGQGERKAFF. CDR3 in DNA: TGTGCCAGCAGTAACCAGGGACAGGGGGAGAGAAAAGCTTTCTTT. Using reference TRBV25-1 and TRBJ1-1 for the parts outside the CDR3, the full variable domain is EADIYQTPRYLVIGTGKKITLECSQTMGHDKMYWYQQDPGMELHLIHYSYGVNSTEKGDLSSESTVSRIRTEHFPLTLESARPSHTSQYLCASSNQGQGERKAFFGQGTRLTVV.

The chain combines TRBV2 with TRBJ2-5, with 8 nucleotides matching TRBD2. The CDR3 runs to 13 residues. J lost 4 bases, V lost 10 bases, and 8 bases had no gene match. Per the germline V gene, CDR1 is SNHLY and CDR2 is FYNNEI. CDR3: CAISGLASETQYF. The CDR3, as DNA: TGTGCCATCTCAGGACTAGCTTCAGAGACCCAGTACTTC.

The rearrangement links TRBV5-4 to TRBJ2-1; 16 bases fit TRBD2. Trimming took 4 bases from V and 6 from J; bases not matched to a gene: 7. This CDR3 has 17 residues. CDR1 is SGHNT, CDR2 YYREEE, per germline (reference sequence). The CDR3 sequence is CASSVGTSGRAVNEQFF. CDR3 DNA sequence: TGTGCCAGCAGCGTAGGGACTAGCGGGAGGGCCGTCAATGAGCAGTTCTTC. Full variable domain (missing parts from reference TRBV5-4 and TRBJ2-1): ETGVTQSPTHLIKTRGQQVTLRCSSQSGHNTVSWYQQALGQGPQFIFQYYREEENGRGNFPPRFSGLQFPNYSSELNVNALELDDSALYLCASSVGTSGRAVNEQFFGPGTRLTVL.

This clone occurred once. The chain uses TRBV6-5 and TRBJ2-3; perhaps TRBD2 as D (5 bases). This CDR3 has 16 residues. V was shortened by 0 bases and J by 1 base, with 11 bases between the two germline ends. CDR1 MNHEY and CDR2 SVGAGI come from the germline V gene. The CDR3 DNA reads TGTGCCAGCAGTTACTCGAGCGGAGAGCGCACAGATACGCAGTATTTT. Its protein product is CASSYSSGERTDTQYF.

The chain carries TRBV5-1 and TRBJ1-3; 7 bases line up with TRBD1. This CDR3 has 14 amino acids. The J segment lost 2 bases and the V segment lost 4 bases, leaving 3 bases of the junction unmatched. Germline loops: CDR1 SGHRS, CDR2 YFSETQ. In DNA form, the CDR3 reads TGCGCCAGCAGCCTGGGGACAGCTGGAAACACCATATATTTT. Its translation is CASSLGTAGNTIYF.

This sequence joins TRBV7-3 and TRBJ2-5, with a weak D call TRBD2 (5 bases). V lost 1 base to trimming and J lost 5 bases, with 17 bases between them. The CDR3 loop spans 16 amino acids. Per the germline V gene, CDR1 is SGHTA and CDR2 is FQGTGA. CDR3 region: CASSLSTGGGQETQYF. CDR3 coding DNA: TGTGCCAGCAGCTTAAGTACCGGCGGAGGCCAGGAGACCCAGTACTTC.